This T cell receptor (beta chain) was sequenced for a study of T cell responses to AZD1222 COVID-19 vaccine. Produced via immunoSEQ multiplex PCR; TCRdb's table is partial and in-frame only. The repertoire holds 160,000 or so clones, with approximately 87% as singletons. Study observations and caveats: There were repertoire samples only from the period after the peak T cell response. Just 5 to 7 people given AZD1222 tested seropositive at baseline. Spike-specific TCRs gained breadth and depth after people received two AZD1222 doses.

To note about this clone: What it recognizes is unknown.

Germline-derived CDR1 and CDR2 are SNHLY and FYNNEI. The CDR3 consists of 12 residues. V lost 6 bases to trimming and J lost 4 bases; unmatched junction nucleotides: 2. The origin of this receptor is an adult who received the AZD1222 COVID-19 vaccine. This material consisted of peripheral blood, taken 28 days after the second AZD1222 dose. The chain links TRBV2 to TRBJ1-1, with 7 bases that match TRBD1. CDR3 nucleotides: TGTGCCAGCAGGACAGGGCCCACTGAAGCTTTCTTT. It yields the protein CASRTGPTEAFF.